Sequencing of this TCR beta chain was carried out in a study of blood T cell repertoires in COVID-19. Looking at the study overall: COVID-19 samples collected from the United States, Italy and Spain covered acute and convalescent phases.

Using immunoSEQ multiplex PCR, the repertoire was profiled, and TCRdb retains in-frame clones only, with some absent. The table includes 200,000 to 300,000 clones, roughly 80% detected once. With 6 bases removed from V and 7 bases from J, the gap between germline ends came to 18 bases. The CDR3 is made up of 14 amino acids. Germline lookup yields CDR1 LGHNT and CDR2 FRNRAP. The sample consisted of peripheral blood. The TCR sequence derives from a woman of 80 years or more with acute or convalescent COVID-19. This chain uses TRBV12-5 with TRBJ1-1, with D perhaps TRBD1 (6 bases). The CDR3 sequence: CASGQDSMRGEAFF. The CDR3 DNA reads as TGTGCTAGTGGCCAGGACAGCATGAGGGGTGAAGCTTTCTTT.